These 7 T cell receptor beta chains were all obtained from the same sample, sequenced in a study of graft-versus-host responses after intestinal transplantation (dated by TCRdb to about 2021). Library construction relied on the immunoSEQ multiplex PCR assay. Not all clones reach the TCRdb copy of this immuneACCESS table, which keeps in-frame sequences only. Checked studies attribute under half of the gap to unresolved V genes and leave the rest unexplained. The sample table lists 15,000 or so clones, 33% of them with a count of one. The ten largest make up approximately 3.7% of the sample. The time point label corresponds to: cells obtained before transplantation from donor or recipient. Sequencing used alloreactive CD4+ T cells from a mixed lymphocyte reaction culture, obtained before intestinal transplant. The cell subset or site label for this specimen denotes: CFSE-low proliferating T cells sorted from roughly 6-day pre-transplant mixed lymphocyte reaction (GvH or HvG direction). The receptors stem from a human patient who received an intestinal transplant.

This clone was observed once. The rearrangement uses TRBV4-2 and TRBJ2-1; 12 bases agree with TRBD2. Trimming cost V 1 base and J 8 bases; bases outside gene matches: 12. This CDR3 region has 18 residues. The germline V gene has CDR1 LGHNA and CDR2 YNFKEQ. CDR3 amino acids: CASSQAGLAGSLGYEQFF. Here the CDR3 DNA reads TGTGCCAGCAGCCAAGCGGGACTAGCGGGCTCATTGGGGTATGAGCAGTTCTTC.

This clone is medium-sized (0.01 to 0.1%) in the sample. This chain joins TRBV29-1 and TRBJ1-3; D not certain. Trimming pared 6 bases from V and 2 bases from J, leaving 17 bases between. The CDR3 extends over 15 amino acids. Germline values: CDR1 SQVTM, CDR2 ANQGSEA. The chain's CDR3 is CSVSYRRAAGNTIYF. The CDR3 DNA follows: TGCAGCGTCAGCTACAGACGGGCTGCTGGAAACACCATATATTTT.

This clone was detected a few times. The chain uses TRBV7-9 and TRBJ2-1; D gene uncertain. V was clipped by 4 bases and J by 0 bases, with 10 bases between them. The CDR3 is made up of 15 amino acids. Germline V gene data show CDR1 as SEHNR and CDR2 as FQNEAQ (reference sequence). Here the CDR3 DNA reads TGTGCCAGCAGCTCGTCCTCGGGCTCCTACAATGAGCAGTTCTTC. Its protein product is CASSSSSGSYNEQFF. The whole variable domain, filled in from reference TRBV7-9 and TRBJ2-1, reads DTGVSQNPRHKITKRGQNVTFRCDPISEHNRLYWYRQTLGQGPEFLTYFQNEAQLEKSRLLSDRFSAERPKGSFSTLEIQRTEQGDSAMYLCASSSSSGSYNEQFFGPGTRLTVL.

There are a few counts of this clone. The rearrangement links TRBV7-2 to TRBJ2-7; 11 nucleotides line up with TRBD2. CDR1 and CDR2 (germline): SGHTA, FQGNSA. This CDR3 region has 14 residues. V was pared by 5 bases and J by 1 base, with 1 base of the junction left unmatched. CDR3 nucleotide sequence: TGTGCCAGCAGCGGGACTAGCGGTTCCTACGAGCAGTACTTC. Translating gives CASSGTSGSYEQYF.

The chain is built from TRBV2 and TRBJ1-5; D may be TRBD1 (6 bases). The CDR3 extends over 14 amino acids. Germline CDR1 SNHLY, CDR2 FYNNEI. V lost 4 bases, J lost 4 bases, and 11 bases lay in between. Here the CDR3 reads CASSGQVPNQPQHF. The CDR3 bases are TGTGCCAGCAGTGGACAGGTCCCGAATCAGCCCCAGCATTTT.

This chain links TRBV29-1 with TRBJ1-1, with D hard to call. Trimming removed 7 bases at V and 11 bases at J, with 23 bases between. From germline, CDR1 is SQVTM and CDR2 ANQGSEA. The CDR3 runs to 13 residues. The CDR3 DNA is TGCAGCGGGTGGGGTGTGCGGGGTAGTGCGGCTTTCTTT. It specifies CSGWGVRGSAAFF.

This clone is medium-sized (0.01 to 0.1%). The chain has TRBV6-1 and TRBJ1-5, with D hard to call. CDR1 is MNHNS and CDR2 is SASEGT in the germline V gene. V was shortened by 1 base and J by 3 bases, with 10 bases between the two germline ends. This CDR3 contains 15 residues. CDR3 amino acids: CASSEVKGFNQPQHF. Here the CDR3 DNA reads TGTGCCAGCAGTGAAGTCAAGGGTTTCAATCAGCCCCAGCATTTT.